This T cell receptor (beta chain) is drawn from a study of blood T cell repertoires in COVID-19. This CDR3 is 16 amino acids long. Between the trimmed V and J ends, which lost 4 bases and 2 bases, there was a span of 14 bases. Germline values: CDR1 SEHNR, CDR2 FQNEAQ (reference sequence). TCRdb's copy holds only in-frame clones and misses some; the assay was immunoSEQ multiplex PCR. Among about 26,000 clones listed, around 67% were seen once. This clone was seen more than once but under ten times. The rearrangement uses TRBV7-9 and TRBJ2-2; D possibly corresponds to TRBD2 (6 bases). Sequenced input: peripheral blood. This receptor was taken from a man aged 60-69 years with active or convalescent COVID-19. CDR3 sequence: CASSSSGLLNTGELFF. CDR3 sequence (DNA): TGTGCCAGCAGCTCATCGGGACTTTTAAACACCGGGGAGCTGTTTTTT. The entire variable domain, with the rest obtained from reference TRBV7-9 and TRBJ2-2, is as follows: DTGVSQNPRHKITKRGQNVTFRCDPISEHNRLYWYRQTLGQGPEFLTYFQNEAQLEKSRLLSDRFSAERPKGSFSTLEIQRTEQGDSAMYLCASSSSGLLNTGELFFGEGSRLTVL.